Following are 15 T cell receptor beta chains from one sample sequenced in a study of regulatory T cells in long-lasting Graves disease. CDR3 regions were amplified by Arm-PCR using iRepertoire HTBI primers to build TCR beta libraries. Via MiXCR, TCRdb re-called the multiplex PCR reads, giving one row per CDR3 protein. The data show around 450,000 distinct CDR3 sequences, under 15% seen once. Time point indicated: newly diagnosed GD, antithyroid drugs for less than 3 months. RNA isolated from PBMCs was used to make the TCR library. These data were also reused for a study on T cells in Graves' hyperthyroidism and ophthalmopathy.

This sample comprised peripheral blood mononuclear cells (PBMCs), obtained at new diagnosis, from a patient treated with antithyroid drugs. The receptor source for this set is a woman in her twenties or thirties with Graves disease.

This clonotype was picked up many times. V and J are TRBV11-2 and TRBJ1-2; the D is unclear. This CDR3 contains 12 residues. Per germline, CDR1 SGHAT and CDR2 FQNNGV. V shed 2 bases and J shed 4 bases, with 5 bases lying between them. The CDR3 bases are TGTGCCAGCAGCTTAAGGGTCTATGGCTACACCTTC. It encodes CASSLRVYGYTF.

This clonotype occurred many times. CDR3 residues: CASSLVSGPHEQYF. CDR3 bases: TGTGCCAGCAGCTTAGTAAGTGGCCCTCACGAGCAGTACTTC. The chain combines TRBV7-2 with TRBJ2-7; D is unresolved. The V end lost 1 base, the J end lost 5 bases, and 12 bases lay between the germline ends. Germline loops: CDR1 SGHTA, CDR2 FQGNSA. CDR3 length equals 14 residues. Combining the CDR3 with reference TRBV7-2 and TRBJ2-7 gives the whole variable domain GAGVSQSPSNKVTEKGKDVELRCDPISGHTALYWYRQSLGQGLEFLIYFQGNSAPDKSGLPSDRFSAERTGGSVSTLTIQRTQQEDSAVYLCASSLVSGPHEQYFGPGTRLTVT.

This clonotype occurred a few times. CDR3 nucleotides: TGTGCCAGTAGTATGGCGACACCTAGCTACGAGCAGTACTTC. Its translation: CASSMATPSYEQYF. The genes are TRBV19 and TRBJ2-7, with D hard to call. V was trimmed by 3 bases and J by 3 bases, leaving 12 bases between them. Germline CDR1 reads LNHDA; CDR2 reads SQIVND (reference sequence). The length of the CDR3 is 14 residues.

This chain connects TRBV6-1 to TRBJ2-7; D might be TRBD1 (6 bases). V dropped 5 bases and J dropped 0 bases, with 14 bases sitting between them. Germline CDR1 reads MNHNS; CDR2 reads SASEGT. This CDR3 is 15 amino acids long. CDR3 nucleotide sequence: TGTGCCAGCAGTACCCCTCAGGGGATCTCCTACGAGCAGTACTTC. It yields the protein CASSTPQGISYEQYF.

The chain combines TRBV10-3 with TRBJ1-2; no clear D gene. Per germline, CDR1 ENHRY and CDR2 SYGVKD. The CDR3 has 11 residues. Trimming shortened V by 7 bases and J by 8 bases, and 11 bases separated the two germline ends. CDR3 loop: CAITREGGYTF. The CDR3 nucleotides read TGTGCCATCACCCGCGAGGGAGGCTACACCTTC.

The CDR3 bases are TGCGCCAGCAGCGAAGAGTGGTTCTACGAGCAGTACTTC. Its protein product is CASSEEWFYEQYF. The V call is TRBV5-1, the J call TRBJ2-7; D is uncertain. In germline, CDR1 is SGHRS, CDR2 YFSETQ. CDR3 length: 13 amino acids. V lost 4 bases, J lost 3 bases, and 11 bases lay in between.

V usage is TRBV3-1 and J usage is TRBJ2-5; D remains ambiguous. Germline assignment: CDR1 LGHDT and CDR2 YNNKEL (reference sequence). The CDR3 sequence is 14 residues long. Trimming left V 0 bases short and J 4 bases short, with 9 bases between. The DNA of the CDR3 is TGTGCCAGCAGCCAAGATCCCCGGGCAGAGACCCAGTACTTC. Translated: CASSQDPRAETQYF.

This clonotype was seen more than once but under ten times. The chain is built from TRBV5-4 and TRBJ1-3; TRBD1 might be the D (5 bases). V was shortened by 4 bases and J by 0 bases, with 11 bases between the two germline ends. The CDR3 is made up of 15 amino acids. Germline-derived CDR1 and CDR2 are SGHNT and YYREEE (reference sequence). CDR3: CASSPGPSSGNTIYF. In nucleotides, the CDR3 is TGTGCCAGCAGCCCAGGGCCGAGCTCTGGAAACACCATATATTTT.

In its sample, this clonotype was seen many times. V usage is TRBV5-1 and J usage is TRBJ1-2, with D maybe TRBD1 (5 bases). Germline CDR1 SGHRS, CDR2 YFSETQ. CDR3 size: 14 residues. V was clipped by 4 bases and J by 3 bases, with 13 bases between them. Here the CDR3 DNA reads TGCGCCAGCAGCGGGCAGGGCGGAGACTATGGCTACACCTTC. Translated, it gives CASSGQGGDYGYTF.

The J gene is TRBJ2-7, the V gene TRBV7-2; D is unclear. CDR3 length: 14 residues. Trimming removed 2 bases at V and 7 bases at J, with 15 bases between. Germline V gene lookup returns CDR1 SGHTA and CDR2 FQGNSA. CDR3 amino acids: CASSLFKTHNEQYF. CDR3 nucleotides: TGTGCCAGCAGCTTATTCAAGACACACAATGAGCAGTACTTC.

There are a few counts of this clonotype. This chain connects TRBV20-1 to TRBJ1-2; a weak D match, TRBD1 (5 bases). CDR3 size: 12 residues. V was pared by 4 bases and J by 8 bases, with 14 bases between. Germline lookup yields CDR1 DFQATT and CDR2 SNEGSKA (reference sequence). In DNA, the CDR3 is TGCAGTGCTACCGACAGTCCGGGGGGCTACACCTTC. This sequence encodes CSATDSPGGYTF.

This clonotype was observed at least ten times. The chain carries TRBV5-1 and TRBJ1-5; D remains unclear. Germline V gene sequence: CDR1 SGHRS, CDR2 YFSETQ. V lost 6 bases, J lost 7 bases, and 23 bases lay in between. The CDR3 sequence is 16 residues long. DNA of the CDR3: TGCGCCAGCACCTTATCGCTGACCATGGGAGGACAGCCCCAGCATTTT. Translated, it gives CASTLSLTMGGQPQHF.

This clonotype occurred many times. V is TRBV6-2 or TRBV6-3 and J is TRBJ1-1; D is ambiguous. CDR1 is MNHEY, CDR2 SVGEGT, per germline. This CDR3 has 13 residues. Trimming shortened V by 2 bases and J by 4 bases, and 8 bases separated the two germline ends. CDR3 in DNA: TGTGCCAGCAGTTACGCGGGGAGCACTGAAGCTTTCTTT. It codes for CASSYAGSTEAFF.

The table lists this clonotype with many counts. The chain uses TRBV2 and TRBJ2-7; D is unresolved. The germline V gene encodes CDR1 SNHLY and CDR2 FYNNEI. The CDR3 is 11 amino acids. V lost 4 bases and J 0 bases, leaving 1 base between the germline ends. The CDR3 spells CASSASYEQYF. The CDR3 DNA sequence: TGTGCCAGCAGTGCCTCCTACGAGCAGTACTTC.

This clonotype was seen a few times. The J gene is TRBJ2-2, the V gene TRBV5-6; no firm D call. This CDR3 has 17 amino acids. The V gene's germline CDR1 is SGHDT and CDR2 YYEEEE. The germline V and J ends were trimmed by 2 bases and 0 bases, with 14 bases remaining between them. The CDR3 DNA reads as TGTGCCAGCAGCTTTGGAGACTTTTTCGCGAACACCGGGGAGCTGTTTTTT. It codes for CASSFGDFFANTGELFF.